This TCR beta chain appears in the sequencing data of a study of regulatory T cells in long-lasting Graves disease. Whole-study findings and limits: Small sample size may have lowered accuracy.

This clonotype was counted at least ten times. Antigen unknown. Libraries of TCR beta came from iRepertoire HTBI primers plus Arm-PCR of CDR3 regions. A single record per CDR3 protein comes from TCRdb applying MiXCR to the multiplex PCR reads. Of fewer than 600,000 distinct CDR3 sequences detected, approximately 22% appear once; the ten largest clones hold about 12%. Noted time point: persistent/refractory GD, antithyroid drugs over 5 years with positive TRAb. Scientists built the TCR library using RNA that was extracted from PBMCs. Approximately 10 milliliters of peripheral blood went into EDTA tubes. The source is a female donor with Graves disease. The material sequenced was peripheral blood mononuclear cells (PBMCs), taken when the disease was refractory, from a patient treated with antithyroid drugs.

As DNA, the CDR3 is TGTGCCAGCAGCCCAGACGGGGGGCAAGAGACCCAGTACTTC. Its translation is CASSPDGGQETQYF. The V and J genes are TRBV7-9 and TRBJ2-5; 7 bases are a match to TRBD2. Germline V gene data show CDR1 as SEHNR and CDR2 as FQNEAQ (reference sequence). Unmatched junction bases numbered 5, after V lost 5 bases and J lost 2 bases. The CDR3 is made up of 14 amino acids.